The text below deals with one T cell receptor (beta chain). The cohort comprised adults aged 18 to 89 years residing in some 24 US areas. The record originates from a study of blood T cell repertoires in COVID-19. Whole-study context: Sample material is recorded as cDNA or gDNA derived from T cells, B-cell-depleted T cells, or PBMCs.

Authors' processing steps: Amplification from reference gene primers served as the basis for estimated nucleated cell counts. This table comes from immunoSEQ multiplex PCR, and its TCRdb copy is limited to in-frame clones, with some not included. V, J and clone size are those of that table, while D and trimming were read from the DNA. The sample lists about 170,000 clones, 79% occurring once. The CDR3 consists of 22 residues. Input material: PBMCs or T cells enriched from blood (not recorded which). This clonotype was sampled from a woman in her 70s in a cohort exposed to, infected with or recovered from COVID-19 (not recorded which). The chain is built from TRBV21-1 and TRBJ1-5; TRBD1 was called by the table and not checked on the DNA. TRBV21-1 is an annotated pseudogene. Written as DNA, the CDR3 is TGTGCCAGCAGCAAACCCTCCGATCGACAGGGGGAAACGAATGGTGGGAATCAGCCCCAGCATTTT. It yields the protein CASSKPSDRQGETNGGNQPQHF.